Below, one TCR beta chain is given with its context. The antigen it binds to is not known. One base away there is no much larger clone; base qualities are not given. V drops 6 bases and J drops 0 bases, leaving 7 bases in between. The germline V gene sets CDR1 to SGHRS and CDR2 to YFSETQ. Including cysteine and phenylalanine, the CDR3 has 14 amino acids. Just CDR3 DNA is preserved here, 42 bases in frame from base 1. Receptor amplification or capture employed the immunoSEQ multiplex PCR assay. RNA was extracted from all samples and reverse transcribed into cDNA, which served as template for TCR sequencing. SuperScript III was used for first-strand cDNA synthesis, primed with a 2:1 mix of oligo-dT and random hexamers. A synthetic immune receptor repertoire was used to gauge amplification bias, and whatever bias remained was removed computationally. The original methods were these. Raw reads were preprocessed for error removal, and CDR3 was defined according to IMGT conventions as running from the conserved cysteine to phenylalanine. Clonality was computed as 1 minus the Shannon entropy, with the entropy normalized by log2 of the number of productive unique TCRs. Whether scalp clones were CD4 or CD8 was inferred by matching scalp TCRbeta sequences against CD4 and CD8 repertoires sorted from blood. TCRdb limited this immuneACCESS table to in-frame rearrangements with V and J called. A share of clones is missing; checked studies link under half to unresolved V genes, and the rest is unexplained. D and trimming come from the DNA, and the V and J calls and clone size come from that table. The sample has about 200,000 clones on record, 58% of them singletons. The leading ten clones occupy roughly 5% of the sample.

The sample belongs to a study of CD8+ T cells in alopecia areata (dated by TCRdb to the late 2010s). Context from the whole study: The treated patients, all with moderate-to-severe alopecia areata, were enrolled in an open-label pilot trial of oral tofacitinib given at 5 to 10 mg twice daily. Patients received tofacitinib for 6 to 18 months and were then followed off drug for 6 months to check for delayed response and recurrence. Disease severity in treated patients was measured with the SALT score, which quantifies the percentage of affected scalp surface area. In both human patients and the C3H/HeJ mouse model, the study applied high-throughput TCRbeta sequencing to look at T cell clonal expansion in alopecia areata. Human TCRbeta sequencing covered scalp tissue and sorted CD4+ and CD8+ peripheral blood T cells from patchy and totalis/universalis alopecia areata patients and healthy controls. Biopsies were taken from tofacitinib-treated patients at baseline and at 4 and 24 weeks of treatment, and a later scalp biopsy was taken in several of the tofacitinib-treated patients. Clonality in the scalp was compared among normal scalp (n=4), patchy alopecia areata scalp (n=8), and alopecia totalis/universalis scalp (n=8). RNA came from the PAXgene miRNA kit for fixed scalp, the miRNeasy kit for PBMCs, and the RNeasy kit for mouse skin. Amplification of TCRbeta CDR3 regions was done by immunoSEQ multiplex PCR using 35 Vbeta forward primers and 13 Jbeta reverse primers. Study-wide conclusions, independent of this receptor: Scalp TCR repertoire analysis is complicated because resident alphabeta T cells in normal human skin are also sequenced, whereas mouse skin is dominated by gammadelta T cells. Scalp clonality and the number of expanded CD8+ clones among the top 100 scalp clones were significantly decreased by tofacitinib. Because the treated cohort was small and included a single nonresponder, larger studies are needed to assess links between baseline CD8+ expansion and response. Many expanded lesional clones were found to persist in scalp and blood during tofacitinib treatment, and relapse after treatment cessation may be partly explained by this persistence. Compared with mice, TCR sequences shared between patients were less clear, possibly partly because of HLA diversity across the patient population. Higher clonality and more expanded CD8+ clones were observed in lesional scalp than in normal scalp, particularly in alopecia totalis/universalis, a finding suggestive of antigenic drive.

In the paper's terms, the time point label means: roughly 24 weeks on oral tofacitinib. This sample's treatment or condition label indicates: oral pan-JAK inhibitor, 5-10 mg twice daily. Lesional scalp punch biopsies and peripheral blood were obtained from alopecia areata patients. PBMCs were isolated by density centrifugation and stained for CD3, CD4 and CD8, after which CD4+ and CD8+ T cells were sorted on a FACSAria. This receptor was identified in a human donor with alopecia areata. The specimen was CD4+ T cells sorted from blood, collected at week 24, from a patient treated with tofacitinib. The chain employs TRBV5-1 and TRBJ2-6; the D gene identity is not certain. Read as DNA, the sequence is TGCGCCAGCACTCAGAGCTCTGGGGCCAACGTCCTGACTTTC. The translation is CASTQSSGANVLTF.